This is a list of T cell receptor beta chains from one sample in a study of CD8 T cells in ankylosing spondylitis. TCRdb independently ran MiXCR on the 5' RACE reads; one entry per CDR3 protein. The sample lists roughly 450,000 distinct CDR3 sequences; roughly 27% were seen once. Input material: blood, either unsorted or a sorted T cell fraction (not recorded which). Source of these receptors: a male donor with ankylosing spondylitis. CDR3s include the opening cysteine and the closing phenylalanine or tryptophan. The size of a clone is reported for some rows only, either as once, few or many, or as a class for expanded clones.

clone size,V gene,J gene,CDR3 protein
few,TRBV24-1,TRBJ2-3,CATSDLRQGTDTQYF
.,TRBV4-1,TRBJ1-1,CASSQEEDTEAFF
few,TRBV7-9,TRBJ2-4,CASSSQGGDIQYF
.,TRBV10-2,TRBJ2-1,CASSGTGGARGEQFF
many,TRBV10-3,TRBJ2-5,CAISEPLYPEQETQYF
.,TRBV20-1,TRBJ1-6,CSAIGTNNSPLHF
.,TRBV20-1,TRBJ2-3,CSASRSGRSDTQYF
.,TRBV24-1,TRBJ1-5,CATSDPTDEKQPQHF
.,TRBV20-1,TRBJ2-7,CSATKGTDYEQYF
.,TRBV3-1,TRBJ2-1,CASSLGGRAYNEQFF
once,TRBV15,TRBJ2-5,CATTLRGAVYQETQYF
.,TRBV20-1,TRBJ2-1,CSARGIAGPYNEQFF
.,TRBV5-1,TRBJ2-1,CASSLSGSIYNEQFF
few,TRBV12-3/TRBV12-4,TRBJ2-2,CASRKVAGGFTGELFF
.,TRBV20-1,TRBJ1-1,CSARSTEAFF
few,TRBV5-1,TRBJ2-7,CASSPRDRDYEQYF
few,TRBV6-1,TRBJ2-1,CASSVSGGWANEQFF
.,TRBV5-1,TRBJ2-2,CASSFGRVRTGELFF
many,TRBV5-1,TRBJ2-2,CASSVAGYTGELFF
.,TRBV7-6,TRBJ1-3,CASSLTNRGPGNTIYF
few,TRBV5-1,TRBJ2-1,CASSLEGQRYNEQFF
few,TRBV20-1,TRBJ2-1,CSASDPGGPGFGNEQFF
.,TRBV5-1,TRBJ2-1,CASSLGGSSSYNEQFF
few,TRBV20-1,TRBJ1-1,CSAPKAGGPLATEAFF
.,TRBV12-3/TRBV12-4,TRBJ1-1,CASSRQAAEAFF
.,TRBV24-1,TRBJ2-2,CATRDTYTGELFF
.,TRBV24-1,TRBJ2-1,CATSDLTAYNEQFF
few,TRBV5-1,TRBJ1-1,CASRRASRDSRVWAFF
.,TRBV4-2,TRBJ2-7,CASSPGPSGTYEQYF